Sequencing of this T cell receptor beta chain was carried out in a study of blood T cell repertoires in COVID-19. Germline loops: CDR1 SGDLS, CDR2 YYNGEE. Deletions cut 4 bases from V and 3 bases from J, with 17 bases between. The CDR3 covers 16 residues. Study processing details: Estimates of nucleated cell counts were drawn from the amplification of reference gene primers. The method was immunoSEQ multiplex PCR; TCRdb's version includes in-frame clones alone and lacks a portion of them. That table furnishes V, J and clone size, whereas the DNA furnished D and trimming. Of a few hundred thousand clones listed, 85% to 90% are singletons.

The genes are TRBV9 and TRBJ1-3, with D unclear. The sequenced sample consisted of PBMCs or T cells enriched from blood (not recorded which). The source of this sequence is a woman in her 50s who had been exposed to COVID-19. CDR3 coding DNA: TGTGCCAGCAGCCCCCCTGAGGGCTGGCTTGGAAACACCATATATTTT. Protein product: CASSPPEGWLGNTIYF. Looking up the rest from reference TRBV9 and TRBJ1-3 gives the full variable domain: DSGVTQTPKHLITATGQRVTLRCSPRSGDLSVYWYQQSLDQGLQFLIQYYNGEERAKGNILERFSAQQFPDLHSELNLSSLELGDSALYFCASSPPEGWLGNTIYFGEGSWLTVV.